Given below is one TCR beta chain in context. The source of the sample is a study of shared clonotypes between healthy human individuals. About the study: Three plates each covered CD4 naive and memory; CD8 naive two, CD8 memory one.

At deep level, the assay was performed. Sequenced by immunoSEQ multiplex PCR; TCRdb stores in-frame clones only, minus some. The sample lists over a million clones, about 96% occurring once. Trimming removed 2 bases from V and 0 bases from J; junction bases left unmatched: 1. The length of the CDR3 is 16 residues. Looked up from germline, CDR1 is SGHDT and CDR2 is YYEEEE. The chain couples TRBV5-6 to TRBJ2-1; 11 positions agree with TRBD2. This receptor was identified in a young man in good health. Sequencing used naive CD4+ T cells sorted from blood. Regarding subset: CD45RA+ positively selected. CDR3 bases: TGTGCCAGCAGCTTTACTAGCGGGAGCTCCTACAATGAGCAGTTCTTC. This sequence encodes CASSFTSGSSYNEQFF.